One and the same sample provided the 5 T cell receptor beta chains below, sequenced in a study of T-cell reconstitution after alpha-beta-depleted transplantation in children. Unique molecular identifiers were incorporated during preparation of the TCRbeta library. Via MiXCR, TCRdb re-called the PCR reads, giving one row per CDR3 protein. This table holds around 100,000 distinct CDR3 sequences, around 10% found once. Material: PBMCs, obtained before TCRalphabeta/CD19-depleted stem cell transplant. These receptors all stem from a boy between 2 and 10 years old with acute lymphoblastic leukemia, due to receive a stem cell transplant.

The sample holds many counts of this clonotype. The CDR3 sequence: CASSGRYEQYF. CDR3 nucleotides: TGTGCCAGCAGTGGCAGGTACGAGCAGTACTTC. J is TRBJ2-7 and V is TRBV2; D is ambiguous. CDR3 length: 11 residues. Trimming shortened V by 4 bases and J by 4 bases, and 5 bases separated the two germline ends. The germline V gene encodes CDR1 SNHLY and CDR2 FYNNEI.

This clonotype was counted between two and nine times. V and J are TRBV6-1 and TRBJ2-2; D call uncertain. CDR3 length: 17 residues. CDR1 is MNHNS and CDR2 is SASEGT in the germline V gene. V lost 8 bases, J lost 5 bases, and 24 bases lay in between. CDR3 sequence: CASDPAAQLLETGELFF. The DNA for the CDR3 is TGTGCCAGCGACCCGGCAGCTCAGCTTCTTGAGACCGGGGAGCTGTTTTTT.

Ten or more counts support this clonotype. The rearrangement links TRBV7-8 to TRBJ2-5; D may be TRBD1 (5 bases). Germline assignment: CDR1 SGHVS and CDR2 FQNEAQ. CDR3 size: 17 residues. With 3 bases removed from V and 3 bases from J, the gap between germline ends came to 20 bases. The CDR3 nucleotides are TGTGCCAGCAGCTTTGTCCAAACGTGGGGCAGGGAAGAGACCCAGTACTTC. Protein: CASSFVQTWGREETQYF.

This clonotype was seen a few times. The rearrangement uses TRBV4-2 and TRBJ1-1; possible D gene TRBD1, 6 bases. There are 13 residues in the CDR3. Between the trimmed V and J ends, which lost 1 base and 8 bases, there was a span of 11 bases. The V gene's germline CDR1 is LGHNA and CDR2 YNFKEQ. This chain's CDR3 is CASSQAYGTEAFF. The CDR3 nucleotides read TGTGCCAGCAGCCAAGCTTATGGGACAGAAGCTTTCTTT.

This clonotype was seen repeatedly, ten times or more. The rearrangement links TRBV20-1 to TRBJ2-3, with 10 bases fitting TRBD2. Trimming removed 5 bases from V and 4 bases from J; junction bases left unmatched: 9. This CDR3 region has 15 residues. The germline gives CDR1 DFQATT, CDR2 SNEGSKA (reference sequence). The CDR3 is CSAPPLAGDADTQYF. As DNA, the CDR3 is TGCAGTGCTCCCCCTCTAGCGGGAGACGCAGATACGCAGTATTTT.